This TCR beta chain was obtained from a study of T-cell reconstitution after alpha-beta-depleted transplantation in children. The V end lost 5 bases, the J end lost 3 bases, and 16 bases lay between the germline ends. Per germline, CDR1 KGHSH and CDR2 LQKENI. The CDR3 is 15 amino acids. Study findings and constraints: Expanded clones from the graft, numbering several hundred, reportedly supplied alpha-beta T cells about two months after transplant.

This clonotype was detected only a few times. Its antigen is still unknown. The TCRbeta library was prepared with unique molecular identifiers. TCRdb used MiXCR to reprocess the PCR reads, holding one entry per CDR3 protein. The repertoire holds some 600,000 distinct CDR3 sequences, with about an eighth as singletons. The chain recombines TRBV18 with TRBJ2-5; D remains unclear. Source: PBMCs, mostly from graft donor cells, taken 360 days after TCRalphabeta/CD19-depleted stem cell transplant. This TCR derives from a male patient aged 10 to 17 who had a stem cell transplant for acute myeloid leukemia, so the T cells may come from the graft donor. The CDR3 here is CASSSQLRYKETQYF. The CDR3 DNA reads TGTGCCAGCTCATCCCAATTGCGGTATAAAGAGACCCAGTACTTC. Complete variable domain (other parts from reference TRBV18 and TRBJ2-5): NAGVMQNPRHLVRRRGQEARLRCSPMKGHSHVYWYRQLPEEGLKFMVYLQKENIIDESGMPKERFSAEFPKEGPSILRIQQVVRGDSAAYFCASSSQLRYKETQYFGPGTRLLVL.